Described below is a single T cell receptor (beta chain) sequence and its context. Other DNA sequences within the sample encode an identical CDR3. Assay used: immunoSEQ multiplex PCR; TCRdb lists only in-frame clones, some missing. The sample records roughly 190,000 clones, roughly 87% being singletons. This entry belongs to a study of blood T cell repertoires in COVID-19. Study at large: Specimens from acute and convalescent COVID-19 originated in the United States, Italy and Spain. From T cells, B-cell-depleted T cells, or PBMCs came the material, which was cDNA or gDNA.

V shed 4 bases and J 1 base; nucleotides not matched to a gene: 2. The CDR3 length is 14 residues. Germline CDR1 reads SGHRS; CDR2 reads YFSETQ. Source material: peripheral blood. This receptor was identified in a man aged 55-75 years with active or convalescent COVID-19. The chain is built from TRBV5-1 and TRBJ2-3; 8 bases agree with TRBD1. CDR3: CASSPGQGTDTQYF. Here the CDR3 DNA reads TGCGCCAGCAGCCCGGGACAGGGCACAGATACGCAGTATTTT.